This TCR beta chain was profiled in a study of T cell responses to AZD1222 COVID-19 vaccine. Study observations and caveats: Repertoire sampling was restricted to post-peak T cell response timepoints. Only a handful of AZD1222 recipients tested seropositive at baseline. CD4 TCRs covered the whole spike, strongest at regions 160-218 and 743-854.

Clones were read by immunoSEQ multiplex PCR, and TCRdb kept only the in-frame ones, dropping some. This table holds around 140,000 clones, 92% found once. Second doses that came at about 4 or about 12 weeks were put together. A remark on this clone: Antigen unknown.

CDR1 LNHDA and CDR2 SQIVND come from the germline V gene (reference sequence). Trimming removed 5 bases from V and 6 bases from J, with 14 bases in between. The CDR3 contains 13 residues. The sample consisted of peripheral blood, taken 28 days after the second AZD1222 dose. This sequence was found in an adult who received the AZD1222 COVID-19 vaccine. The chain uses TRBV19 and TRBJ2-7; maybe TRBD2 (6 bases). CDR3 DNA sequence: TGTGCCAGTAGTCCCTGGGACTCCCTCGAGCAGTACTTC. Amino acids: CASSPWDSLEQYF.